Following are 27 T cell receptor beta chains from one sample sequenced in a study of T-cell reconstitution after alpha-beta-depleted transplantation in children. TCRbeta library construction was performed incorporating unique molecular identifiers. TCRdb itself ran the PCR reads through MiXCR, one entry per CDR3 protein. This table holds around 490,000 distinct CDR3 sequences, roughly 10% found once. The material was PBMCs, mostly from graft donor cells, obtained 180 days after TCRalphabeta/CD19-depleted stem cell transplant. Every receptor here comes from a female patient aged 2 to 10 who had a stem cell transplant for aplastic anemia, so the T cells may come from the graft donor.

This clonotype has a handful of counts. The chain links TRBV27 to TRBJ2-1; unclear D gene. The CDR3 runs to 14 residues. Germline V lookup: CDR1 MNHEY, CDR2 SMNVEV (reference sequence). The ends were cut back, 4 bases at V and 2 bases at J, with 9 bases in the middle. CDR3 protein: CASSWYGTYNEQFF. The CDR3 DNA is TGTGCCAGCAGTTGGTATGGTACCTACAATGAGCAGTTCTTC.

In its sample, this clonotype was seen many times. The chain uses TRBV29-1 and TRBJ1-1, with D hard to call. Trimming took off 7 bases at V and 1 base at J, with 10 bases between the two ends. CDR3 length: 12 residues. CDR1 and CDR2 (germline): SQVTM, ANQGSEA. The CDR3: CSAPDGNTEAFF. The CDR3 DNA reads TGCAGCGCTCCGGACGGGAACACTGAAGCTTTCTTT.

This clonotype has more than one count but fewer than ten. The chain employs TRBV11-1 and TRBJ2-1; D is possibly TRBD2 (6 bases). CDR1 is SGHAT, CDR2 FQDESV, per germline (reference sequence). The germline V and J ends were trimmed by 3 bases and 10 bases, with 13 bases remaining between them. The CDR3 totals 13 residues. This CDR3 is CASSFSWRVEQFF. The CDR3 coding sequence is TGTGCCAGCAGCTTCAGTTGGAGGGTAGAGCAGTTCTTC. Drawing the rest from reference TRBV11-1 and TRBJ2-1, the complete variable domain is EAEVAQSPRYKITEKSQAVAFWCDPISGHATLYWYRQILGQGPELLVQFQDESVVDDSQLPKDRFSAERLKGVDSTLKIQPAELGDSAMYLCASSFSWRVEQFFGPGTRLTVL.

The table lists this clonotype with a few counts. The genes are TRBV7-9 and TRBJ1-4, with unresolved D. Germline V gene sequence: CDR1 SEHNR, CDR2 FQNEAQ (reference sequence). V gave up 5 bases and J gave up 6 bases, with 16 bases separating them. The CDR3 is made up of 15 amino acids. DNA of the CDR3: TGTGCCAGCAGCGCCCGACCCCCAGACGATGAAAAACTGTTTTTT. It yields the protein CASSARPPDDEKLFF.

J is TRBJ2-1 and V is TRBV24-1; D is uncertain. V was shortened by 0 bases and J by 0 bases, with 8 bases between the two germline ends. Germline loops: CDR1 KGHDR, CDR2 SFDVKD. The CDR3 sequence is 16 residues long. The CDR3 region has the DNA TGTGCCACCAGTGATTTGTACGGAAGCTCCTACAATGAGCAGTTCTTC. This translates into CATSDLYGSSYNEQFF.

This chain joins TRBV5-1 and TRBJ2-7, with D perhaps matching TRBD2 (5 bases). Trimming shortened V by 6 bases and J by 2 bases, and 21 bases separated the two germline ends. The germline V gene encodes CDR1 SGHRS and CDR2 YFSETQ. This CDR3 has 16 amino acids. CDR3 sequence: CASTLRGPGGPYEQYF. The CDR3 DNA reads TGCGCCAGCACCCTGAGAGGGCCTGGAGGCCCCTACGAGCAGTACTTC. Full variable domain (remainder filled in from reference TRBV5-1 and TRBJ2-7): KAGVTQTPRYLIKTRGQQVTLSCSPISGHRSVSWYQQTPGQGLQFLFEYFSETQRNKGNFPGRFSGRQFSNSRSEMNVSTLELGDSALYLCASTLRGPGGPYEQYFGPGTRLTVT.

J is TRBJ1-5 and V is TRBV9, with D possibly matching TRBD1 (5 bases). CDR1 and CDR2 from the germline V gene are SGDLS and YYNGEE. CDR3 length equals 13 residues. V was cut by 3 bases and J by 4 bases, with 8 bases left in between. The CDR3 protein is CASSARENQPQHF. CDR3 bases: TGTGCCAGCAGCGCCAGGGAGAATCAGCCCCAGCATTTT.

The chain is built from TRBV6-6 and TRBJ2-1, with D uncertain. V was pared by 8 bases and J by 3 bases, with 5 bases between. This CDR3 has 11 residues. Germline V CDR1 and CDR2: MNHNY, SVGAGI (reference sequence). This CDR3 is CASHIYNEQFF. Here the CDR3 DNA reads TGTGCCAGCCACATCTACAATGAGCAGTTCTTC.

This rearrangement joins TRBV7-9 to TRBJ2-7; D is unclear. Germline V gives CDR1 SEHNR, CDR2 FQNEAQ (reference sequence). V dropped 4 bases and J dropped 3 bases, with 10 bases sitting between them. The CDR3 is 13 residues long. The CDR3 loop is CASSSPANYEQYF. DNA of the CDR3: TGTGCCAGCAGCTCACCGGCAAACTACGAGCAGTACTTC.

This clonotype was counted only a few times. The CDR3 DNA reads TGTGCCAGCTCACCACCTCAGGGGGTAAAAAACACCGGGGAGCTGTTTTTT. Translation gives CASSPPQGVKNTGELFF. The V gene is TRBV18, the J gene TRBJ2-2; 7 nucleotides match TRBD1. In germline, CDR1 is KGHSH, CDR2 LQKENI. There are 17 residues in the CDR3. The ends lost 0 bases at V and 2 bases at J; junction bases unmatched: 6.

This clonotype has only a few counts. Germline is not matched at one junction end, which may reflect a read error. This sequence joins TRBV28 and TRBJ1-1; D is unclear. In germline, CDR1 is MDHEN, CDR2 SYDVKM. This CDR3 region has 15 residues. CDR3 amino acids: CASSPPRPRRRTNHF. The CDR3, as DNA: TGTGCCAGCAGCCCCCCACGCCCGCGTCGTAGGACTAACCATTTC.

CDR3 coding DNA: TGTGCCAGCAGTTTACTCCTGGGGATGACAGGGGGAAGCACCGGGGAGCTGTTTTTT. Translating it yields CASSLLLGMTGGSTGELFF. J is TRBJ2-2 and V is TRBV12-3 or TRBV12-4; 9 bases are shared with TRBD1. V was pared by 2 bases and J by 4 bases, with 14 bases of the junction left unmatched. The CDR3 is 19 amino acids.

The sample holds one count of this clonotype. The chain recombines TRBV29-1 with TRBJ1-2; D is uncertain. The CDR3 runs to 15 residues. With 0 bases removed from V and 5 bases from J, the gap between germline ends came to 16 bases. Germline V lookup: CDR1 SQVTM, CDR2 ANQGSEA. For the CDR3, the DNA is TGCAGCGTTGAAGATCCCAAGGTAGGAGATTATGGCTACACCTTC. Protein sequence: CSVEDPKVGDYGYTF.

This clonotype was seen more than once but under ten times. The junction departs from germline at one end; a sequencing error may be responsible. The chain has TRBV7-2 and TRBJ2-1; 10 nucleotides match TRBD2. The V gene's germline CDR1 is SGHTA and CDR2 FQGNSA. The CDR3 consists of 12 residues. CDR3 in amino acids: CASSISGLAVLF. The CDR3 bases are TGTGCCAGCTCCATAAGTGGACTAGCGGTCCTATTC. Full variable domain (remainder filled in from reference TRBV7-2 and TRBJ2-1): GAGVSQSPSNKVTEKGKDVELRCDPISGHTALYWYRQSLGQGLEFLIYFQGNSAPDKSGLPSDRFSAERTGGSVSTLTIQRTQQEDSAVYLCASSISGLAVLFGPGTRLTVL.

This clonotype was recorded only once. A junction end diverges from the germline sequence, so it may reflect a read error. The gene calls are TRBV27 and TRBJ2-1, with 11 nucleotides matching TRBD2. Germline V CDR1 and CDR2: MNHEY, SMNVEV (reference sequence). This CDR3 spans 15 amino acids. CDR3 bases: TGTGCCAGCAGGGTGACTAGCGGGGAATACAATGAGGAGTTCTTC. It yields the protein CASRVTSGEYNEEFF.

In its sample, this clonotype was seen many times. The CDR3 nucleotides are TGTGCCAGCAGCCTCCGCCCCAATGAGCAGTTCTTC. This codes for CASSLRPNEQFF. The J gene is TRBJ2-1, the V gene TRBV7-2; D not resolved. The CDR3 covers 12 residues. With 5 bases removed from V and 6 bases from J, the gap between germline ends came to 8 bases. Germline V gene sequence: CDR1 SGHTA, CDR2 FQGNSA.

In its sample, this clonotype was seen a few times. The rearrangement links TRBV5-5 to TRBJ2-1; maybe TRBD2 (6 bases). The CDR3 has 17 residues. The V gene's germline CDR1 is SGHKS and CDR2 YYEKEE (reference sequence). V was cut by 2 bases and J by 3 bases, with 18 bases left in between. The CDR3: CASSFRRDEIRYNEQFF. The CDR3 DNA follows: TGTGCCAGCAGCTTCCGGCGGGACGAGATTCGCTACAATGAGCAGTTCTTC.

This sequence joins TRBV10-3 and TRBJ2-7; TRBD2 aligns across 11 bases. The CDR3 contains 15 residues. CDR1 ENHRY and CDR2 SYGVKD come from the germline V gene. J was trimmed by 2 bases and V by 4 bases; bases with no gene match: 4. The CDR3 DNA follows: TGTGCCATCAGTGTTCTAGCGGGGGGTGCCTACGAGCAGTACTTC. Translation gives CAISVLAGGAYEQYF.

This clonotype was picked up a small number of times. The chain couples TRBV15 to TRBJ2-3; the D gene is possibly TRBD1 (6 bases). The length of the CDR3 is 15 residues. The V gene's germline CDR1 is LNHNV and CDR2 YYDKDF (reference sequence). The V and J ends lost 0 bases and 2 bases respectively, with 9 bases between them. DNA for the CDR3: TGTGCCACCAGCAGAGACAGGGGTTCCACAGATACGCAGTATTTT. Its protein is CATSRDRGSTDTQYF.

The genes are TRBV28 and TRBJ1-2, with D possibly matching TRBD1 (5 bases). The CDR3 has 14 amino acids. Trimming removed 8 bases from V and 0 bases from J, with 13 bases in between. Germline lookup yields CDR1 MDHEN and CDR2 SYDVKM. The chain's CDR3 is CASQGDPANYGYTF. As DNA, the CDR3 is TGTGCCAGCCAGGGTGACCCAGCTAACTATGGCTACACCTTC.

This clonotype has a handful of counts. CDR3 DNA: TGTGCCAGCAGTATACAGGGGGTAGGAGGAAACACCATATATTTT. Translated, it gives CASSIQGVGGNTIYF. The V gene is TRBV6-5, the J gene TRBJ1-3, with 8 bases matching TRBD1. This CDR3 comprises 15 residues. Germline V gene data show CDR1 as MNHEY and CDR2 as SVGAGI. Trimming at V came to 5 bases and at J to 4 bases, leaving 7 bases not matched to a gene.

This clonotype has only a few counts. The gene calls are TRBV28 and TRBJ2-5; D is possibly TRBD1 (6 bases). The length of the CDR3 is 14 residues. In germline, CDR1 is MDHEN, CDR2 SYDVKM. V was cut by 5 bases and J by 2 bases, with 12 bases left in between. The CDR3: CASSRGQQQETQYF. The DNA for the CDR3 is TGTGCCAGCAGTCGCGGACAGCAGCAAGAGACCCAGTACTTC. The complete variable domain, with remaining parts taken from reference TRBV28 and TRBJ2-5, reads DVKVTQSSRYLVKRTGEKVFLECVQDMDHENMFWYRQDPGLGLRLIYFSYDVKMKEKGDIPEGYSVSREKKERFSLILESASTNQTSMYLCASSRGQQQETQYFGPGTRLLVL.

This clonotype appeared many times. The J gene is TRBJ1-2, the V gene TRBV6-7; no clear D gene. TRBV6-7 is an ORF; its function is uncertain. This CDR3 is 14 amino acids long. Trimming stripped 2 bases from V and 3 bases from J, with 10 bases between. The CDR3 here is CASSYPASYYGYTF. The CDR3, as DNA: TGTGCCAGCAGTTACCCGGCGAGCTACTATGGCTACACCTTC.

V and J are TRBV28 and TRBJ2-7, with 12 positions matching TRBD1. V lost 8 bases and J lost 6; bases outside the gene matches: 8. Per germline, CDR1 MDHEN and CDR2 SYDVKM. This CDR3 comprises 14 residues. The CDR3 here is CASYGRDRGLEQYF. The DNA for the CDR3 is TGTGCCAGCTATGGCCGGGACAGGGGGCTCGAGCAGTACTTC.

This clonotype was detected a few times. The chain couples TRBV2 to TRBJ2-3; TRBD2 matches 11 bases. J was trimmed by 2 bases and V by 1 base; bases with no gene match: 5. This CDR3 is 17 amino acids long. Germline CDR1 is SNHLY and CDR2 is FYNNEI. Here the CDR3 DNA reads TGTGCCAGCAGTGAAGGCCTGACTAGCGGGATCACAGATACGCAGTATTTT. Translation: CASSEGLTSGITDTQYF. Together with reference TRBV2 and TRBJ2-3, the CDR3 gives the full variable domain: EPEVTQTPSHQVTQMGQEVILRCVPISNHLYFYWYRQILGQKVEFLVSFYNNEISEKSEIFDDQFSVERPDGSNFTLKIRSTKLEDSAMYFCASSEGLTSGITDTQYFGPGTRLTVL.

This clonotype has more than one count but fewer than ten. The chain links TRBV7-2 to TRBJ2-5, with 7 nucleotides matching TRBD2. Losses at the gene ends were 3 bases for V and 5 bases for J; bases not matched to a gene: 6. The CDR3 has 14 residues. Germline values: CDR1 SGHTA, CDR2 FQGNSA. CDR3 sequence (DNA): TGTGCCAGCAGCTTGACTGGGACTATCGAGACCCAGTACTTC. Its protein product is CASSLTGTIETQYF.

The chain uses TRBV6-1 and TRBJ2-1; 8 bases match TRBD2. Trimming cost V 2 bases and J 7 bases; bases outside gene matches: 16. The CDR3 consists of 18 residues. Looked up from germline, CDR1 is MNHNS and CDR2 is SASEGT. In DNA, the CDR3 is TGTGCCAGCAGTGAACGGCCAAGGGGGGCTAGCGGGTTGAATGAGCAGTTCTTC. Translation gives CASSERPRGASGLNEQFF.